The clone carrying this T cell receptor (beta chain) has a handful of counts. The germline gives CDR1 MNHEY, CDR2 SVGAGI. The V gene lost 6 bases and the J gene lost 0 bases, with 15 bases spanning the gap. The CDR3 consists of 16 residues. The sample originates from a study of PD-L1 blockade in urothelial cancer. TCRdb keeps only in-frame clones here, not all; method: immunoSEQ multiplex PCR. Of tens of thousands of clones in the sample, over 75% were seen once. The chain combines TRBV6-5 with TRBJ2-1; perhaps D is TRBD1 or TRBD2 (5 bases each). The sequence came from a middle-aged man with urothelial cancer. The source material was PBMCs, sampled around atezolizumab (anti-PD-L1) treatment. The CDR3 is CASSYRTSSSYNEQFF. For the CDR3, the DNA is TGTGCCAGCAGCTACAGGACTTCGAGCTCCTACAATGAGCAGTTCTTC.